This T cell receptor beta chain was recorded in a study of CD8+CD57+ T cells in acquired aplastic anemia. Study-wide background: The sorted CD4+ and CD8+ cells yielded an average around 3.4 ug of DNA.

The sequenced patients had an expansion of CD8+CD57+ cells seen by flow cytometry. TCR beta VDJ and CDR3 were profiled, and genomic DNA was the template. From the reads, TCRdb called clonotypes with MiXCR, one entry per CDR3 protein. The sample lists 150,000 to 170,000 distinct CDR3 sequences; roughly half were seen once. General study points: In CD8+ cells, Simpson's diversity showed no significant difference between patients and controls. Patients and controls were found to share twenty-nine CD8+ CDR3 sequences.

In regard to this clonotype: Its target is not known.

The clonotype comes from a human donor with aplastic anemia. Sequenced sample: sorted CD4+, CD8+, or CD8+CD57+ T cells (not recorded which) from PBMCs.

The CDR3, as DNA: TGTGCCAGCAGCTCCCGACTAGCGGGGAAGCCAGATACGCAGTATTTT. Translated: CASSSRLAGKPDTQYF. The chain has TRBV7-8 and TRBJ2-3; TRBD2 matches 11 bases. The length of the CDR3 is 16 residues. V dropped 4 bases and J dropped 4; count of bases not matched to a gene: 7. In germline, CDR1 is SGHVS, CDR2 FQNEAQ.